A single sample is the source of the 17 T cell receptor beta chains below, sequenced in a study of a mutant IDH1 vaccine in newly diagnosed glioma (dated by TCRdb to the early 2020s). The sample's time point label, in plain terms: week 47, end of study. Each vaccine dose was 300 ug of a 20-mer mutant IDH1 peptide in Montanide, given subcutaneously with topical imiquimod. Library creation used the immunoSEQ multiplex PCR assay. TCRdb mirrors the immuneACCESS table, restricted to in-frame sequences. Some clones are absent from its copies; in checked studies, under half trace to an unresolved V gene, and the reason for the others is unknown. The sample includes roughly 31,000 clones, with 80% to 85% observed a single time. The ten largest clonotypes hold under 30% of the sample. Their target antigens are unknown. The input for sequencing was PBMCs, taken from a glioma patient whose treatment included an IDH1 peptide vaccine. Source of these receptors: a man under 40 with glioma.

CDR3 DNA sequence: TGCGCCAGCAGCTTGGCCCCCAGGGGGCAAGGTCTTCGTCCCTACGAGCAGTACTTC. Translated: CASSLAPRGQGLRPYEQYF. The chain links TRBV5-1 to TRBJ2-7; 8 positions agree with TRBD1. Germline CDR1 and CDR2: SGHRS and YFSETQ. This CDR3 comprises 19 residues. V was clipped by 0 bases and J by 2 bases; unmatched bases: 16.

The chain uses TRBV5-4 and TRBJ1-2; 8 bases line up with TRBD1. Trimming took 0 bases from V and 8 from J; bases not matched to a gene: 9. There are 15 residues in the CDR3. Germline CDR1 is SGHNT and CDR2 is YYREEE (reference sequence). The chain's CDR3 is CASSLVAGQGRGYTF. CDR3 nucleotides: TGTGCCAGCAGCTTGGTAGCCGGACAGGGTAGGGGCTACACCTTC.

This clone has a handful of counts. CDR3 in amino acids: CASSLDGDQETQYF. In nucleotides, the CDR3 is TGTGCCAGCAGCTTAGACGGGGACCAAGAGACCCAGTACTTC. V and J are TRBV7-9 and TRBJ2-5; TRBD2 might be the D (5 bases). Germline loops: CDR1 SEHNR, CDR2 FQNEAQ (reference sequence). Trimming removed 1 base at V and 0 bases at J, with 6 bases between. The CDR3 runs to 14 residues.

The genes are TRBV4-3 and TRBJ1-3; D remains unclear. The CDR3 has 15 amino acids. The germline V gene has CDR1 LGHNA and CDR2 YSLEER. V lost 4 bases and J 4 bases, leaving 14 bases between the germline ends. For the CDR3, the DNA is TGCGCCAGCAGCCTCGACGGACGGCCGGGAAACACCATATATTTT. Translated, it gives CASSLDGRPGNTIYF.

The rearrangement uses TRBV4-1 and TRBJ2-3; D ambiguous. The germline gives CDR1 MGHRA, CDR2 YSYEKL. The V end lost 0 bases, the J end lost 0 bases, and 4 bases lay between the germline ends. The CDR3 totals 14 residues. For the CDR3, the DNA is TGCGCCAGCAGCCAAGATAGGAGCACAGATACGCAGTATTTT. This sequence encodes CASSQDRSTDTQYF.

This chain uses TRBV19 with TRBJ1-1; a weak D match, TRBD1 (5 bases). CDR1 is LNHDA, CDR2 SQIVND, per germline (reference sequence). Between the trimmed V and J ends, which lost 5 bases and 4 bases, there was a span of 17 bases. The CDR3 consists of 15 residues. CDR3 in amino acids: CASSSRGRVGTEAFF. CDR3 in DNA: TGTGCCAGTAGTTCTAGGGGTAGAGTTGGCACTGAAGCTTTCTTT. Together with reference TRBV19 and TRBJ1-1, the CDR3 gives the full variable domain: DGGITQSPKYLFRKEGQNVTLSCEQNLNHDAMYWYRQDPGQGLRLIYYSQIVNDFQKGDIAEGYSVSREKKESFPLTVTSAQKNPTAFYLCASSSRGRVGTEAFFGQGTRLTVV.

The chain joins TRBV15 to TRBJ2-1; D is perhaps TRBD2 (6 bases). This CDR3 region has 17 residues. With 5 bases removed from V and 1 base from J, the gap between germline ends came to 18 bases. CDR1 and CDR2 (germline): LNHNV, YYDKDF (reference sequence). The CDR3 DNA is TGTGCCACCAGCCCCCACCCCCAGCGGGCATCCTACAATGAGCAGTTCTTC. The encoded protein is CATSPHPQRASYNEQFF.

The chain uses TRBV7-6 and TRBJ2-3; D is unclear. Deletions cut 4 bases from V and 0 bases from J, with 2 bases between. Germline V gene sequence: CDR1 SGHVS, CDR2 FNYEAQ. The CDR3 is 12 amino acids. CDR3 protein: CASSSSTDTQYF. CDR3 bases: TGTGCCAGCAGCTCCAGCACAGATACGCAGTATTTT.

This chain connects TRBV11-2 to TRBJ2-1, with TRBD1 identical over 8 bases. V dropped 5 bases and J dropped 9; count of bases not matched to a gene: 3. This CDR3 has 12 amino acids. The V gene's germline CDR1 is SGHAT and CDR2 FQNNGV. The CDR3 region is CASSQGALEQFF. CDR3 DNA sequence: TGTGCCAGCAGCCAGGGGGCCCTTGAGCAGTTCTTC.

The CDR3 loop is CASSLDRGLANTGELFF. CDR3 bases: TGTGCCAGCAGCTTAGACAGGGGTCTGGCGAACACCGGGGAGCTGTTTTTT. The rearrangement links TRBV7-9 to TRBJ2-2, with TRBD1 matching over 7 bases. Losses at the gene ends were 1 base for V and 0 bases for J; bases not matched to a gene: 5. This CDR3 contains 17 residues. Per the germline V gene, CDR1 is SEHNR and CDR2 is FQNEAQ (reference sequence).

This clone has just one count. This sequence joins TRBV10-3 and TRBJ2-7; no firm D call. The ends were cut back, 10 bases at V and 1 base at J, with 11 bases in the middle. CDR3 length: 12 residues. Per germline, CDR1 ENHRY and CDR2 SYGVKD. DNA for the CDR3: TGTGCCACTTTAGACGGATCCTACGAGCAGTACTTC. As protein: CATLDGSYEQYF.

The rearrangement links TRBV6-1 to TRBJ1-2; a possible D gene is TRBD1 (5 bases). The CDR3 runs 15 residues. From germline, CDR1 is MNHNS and CDR2 SASEGT. Trimming pared 2 bases from V and 8 bases from J, leaving 18 bases between. The CDR3 DNA is TGTGCCAGCAGTGAAAGTTTGGGGGACCTGGGCGGCTACACCTTC. Amino acid sequence: CASSESLGDLGGYTF.

This chain links TRBV6-5 with TRBJ1-4; D is ambiguous. This CDR3 region has 15 residues. In germline, CDR1 is MNHEY, CDR2 SVGAGI. V dropped 0 bases and J dropped 8 bases, with 13 bases sitting between them. CDR3 nucleotide sequence: TGTGCCAGCAGTTACTCGCGGGGTCTGGGAGAAAAACTGTTTTTT. Protein product: CASSYSRGLGEKLFF.

This chain links TRBV27 with TRBJ2-7, with D possibly TRBD2 on 7 matching bases. Trimming cost V 2 bases and J 6 bases, with 8 bases left between them. Per the germline V gene, CDR1 is MNHEY and CDR2 is SMNVEV (reference sequence). The CDR3 spans 12 residues. Written as DNA, the CDR3 is TGTGCCAGCAGTTTAAGGGGGGGCGAGCAGTACTTC. It codes for CASSLRGGEQYF.

There are a few counts of this clone. The chain employs TRBV14 and TRBJ1-3, with D unresolved. Trimming pared 0 bases from V and 0 bases from J, leaving 12 bases between. This CDR3 has 17 residues. Looked up from germline, CDR1 is SGHDN and CDR2 is FVKESK. The DNA of the CDR3 is TGTGCCAGCAGCCAAGATTTGCCGCTTGTCTCTGGAAACACCATATATTTT. Amino acid sequence: CASSQDLPLVSGNTIYF.

For the CDR3, the DNA is TGTGCCAGCAGCTTGGAGGGTATAGATACGCAGTATTTT. As protein: CASSLEGIDTQYF. V and J are TRBV5-6 and TRBJ2-3; no clear D gene. Germline values: CDR1 SGHDT, CDR2 YYEEEE. V was pared by 0 bases and J by 5 bases, with 7 bases between. This CDR3 region has 13 residues.

The chain recombines TRBV5-1 with TRBJ2-2; D uncertain. This CDR3 region has 15 residues. Germline lookup yields CDR1 SGHRS and CDR2 YFSETQ. V shed 4 bases and J shed 4 bases, with 14 bases lying between them. CDR3 region: CASSLNEASTGELFF. The DNA for the CDR3 is TGCGCCAGCAGCCTAAATGAGGCATCCACCGGGGAGCTGTTTTTT. The whole variable domain, filled in from reference TRBV5-1 and TRBJ2-2, reads KAGVTQTPRYLIKTRGQQVTLSCSPISGHRSVSWYQQTPGQGLQFLFEYFSETQRNKGNFPGRFSGRQFSNSRSEMNVSTLELGDSALYLCASSLNEASTGELFFGEGSRLTVL.